These 2 T cell receptor beta chains were all obtained from the same sample, sequenced in a study of early stage breast cancer tumors. TCRdb's copy holds only in-frame clones and misses some; the assay was immunoSEQ multiplex PCR. The sample shows more than 55,000 clones, over 60% of them seen only once. Sequencing used blood. The receptors here all came from a person in their thirties with breast cancer.

The chain uses TRBV2 and TRBJ1-2; TRBD1 is a possible D gene (5 bases). CDR1 SNHLY and CDR2 FYNNEI come from the germline V gene. Trimming took 8 bases from V and 5 from J, leaving 15 bases between them. The length of the CDR3 is 13 residues. CDR3 DNA: TGTGCCAGCCGCAGGGAGGAAGGTTATGGCTACACCTTC. Protein: CASRREEGYGYTF.

The genes are TRBV6-5 and TRBJ2-5, with TRBD2 matching over 11 bases. Unmatched junction bases numbered 2, after V lost 7 bases and J lost 4 bases. This CDR3 is 13 amino acids long. Germline V CDR1 and CDR2: MNHEY, SVGAGI. The CDR3 nucleotides are TGTGCCAGCACCGGACTAGCGGGAGAGACCCAGTACTTC. Translated, it gives CASTGLAGETQYF.